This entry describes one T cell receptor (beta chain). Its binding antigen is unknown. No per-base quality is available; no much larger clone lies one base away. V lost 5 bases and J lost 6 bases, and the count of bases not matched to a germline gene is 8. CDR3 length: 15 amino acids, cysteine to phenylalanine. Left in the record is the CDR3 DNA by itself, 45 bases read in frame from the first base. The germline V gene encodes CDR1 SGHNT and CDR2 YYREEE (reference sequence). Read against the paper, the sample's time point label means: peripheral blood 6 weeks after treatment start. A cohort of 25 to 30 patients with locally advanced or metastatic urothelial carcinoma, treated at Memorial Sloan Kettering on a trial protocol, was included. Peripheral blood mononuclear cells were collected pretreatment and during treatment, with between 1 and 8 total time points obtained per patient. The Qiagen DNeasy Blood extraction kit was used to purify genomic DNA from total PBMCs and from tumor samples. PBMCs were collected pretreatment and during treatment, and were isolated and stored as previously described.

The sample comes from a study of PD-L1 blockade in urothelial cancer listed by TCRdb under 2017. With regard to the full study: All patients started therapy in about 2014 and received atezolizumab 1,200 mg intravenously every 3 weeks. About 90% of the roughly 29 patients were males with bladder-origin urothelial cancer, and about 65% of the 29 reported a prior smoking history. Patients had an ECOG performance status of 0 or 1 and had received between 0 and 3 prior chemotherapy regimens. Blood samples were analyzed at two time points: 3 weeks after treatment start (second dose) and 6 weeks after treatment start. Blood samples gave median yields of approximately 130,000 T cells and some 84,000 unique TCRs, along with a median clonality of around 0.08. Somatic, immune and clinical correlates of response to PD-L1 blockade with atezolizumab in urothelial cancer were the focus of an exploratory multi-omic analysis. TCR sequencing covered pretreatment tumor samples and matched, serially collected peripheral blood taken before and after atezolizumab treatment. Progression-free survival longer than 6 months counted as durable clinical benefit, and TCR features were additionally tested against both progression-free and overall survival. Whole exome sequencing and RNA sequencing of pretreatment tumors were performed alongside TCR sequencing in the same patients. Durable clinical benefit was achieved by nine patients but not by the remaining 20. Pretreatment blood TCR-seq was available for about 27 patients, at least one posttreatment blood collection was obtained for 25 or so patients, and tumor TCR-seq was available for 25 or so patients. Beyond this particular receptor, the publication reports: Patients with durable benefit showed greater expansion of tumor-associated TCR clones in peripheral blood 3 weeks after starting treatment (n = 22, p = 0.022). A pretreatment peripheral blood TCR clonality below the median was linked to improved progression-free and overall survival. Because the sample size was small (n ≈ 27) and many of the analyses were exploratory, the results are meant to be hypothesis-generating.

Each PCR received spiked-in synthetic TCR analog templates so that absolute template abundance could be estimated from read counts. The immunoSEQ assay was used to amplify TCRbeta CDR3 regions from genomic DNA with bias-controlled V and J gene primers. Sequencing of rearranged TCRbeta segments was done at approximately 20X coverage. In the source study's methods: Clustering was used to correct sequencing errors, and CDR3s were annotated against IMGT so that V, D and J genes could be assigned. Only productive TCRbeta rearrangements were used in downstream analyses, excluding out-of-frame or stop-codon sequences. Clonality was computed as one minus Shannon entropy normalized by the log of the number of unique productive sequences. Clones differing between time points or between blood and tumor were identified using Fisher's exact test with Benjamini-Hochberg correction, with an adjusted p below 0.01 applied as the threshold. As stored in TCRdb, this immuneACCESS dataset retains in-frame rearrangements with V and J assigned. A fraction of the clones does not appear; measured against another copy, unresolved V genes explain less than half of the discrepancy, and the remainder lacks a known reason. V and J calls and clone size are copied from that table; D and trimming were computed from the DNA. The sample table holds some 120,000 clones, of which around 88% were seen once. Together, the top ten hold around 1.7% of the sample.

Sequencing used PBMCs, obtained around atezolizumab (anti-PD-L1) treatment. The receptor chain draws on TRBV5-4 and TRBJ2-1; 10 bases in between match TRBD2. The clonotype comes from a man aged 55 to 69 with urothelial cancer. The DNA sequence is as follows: TGTGCCAGCAGTGCTAGCGGGGGTGTAGGCAATGAGCAGTTCTTC. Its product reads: CASSASGGVGNEQFF. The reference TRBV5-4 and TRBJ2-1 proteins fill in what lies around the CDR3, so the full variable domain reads ETGVTQSPTHLIKTRGQQVTLRCSSQSGHNTVSWYQQALGQGPQFIFQYYREEENGRGNFPPRFSGLQFPNYSSELNVNALELDDSALYLCASSASGGVGNEQFFGPGTRLTVL.